This passage covers 19 T cell receptor beta chains from one sample sequenced in a study of T cell clonality in common variable immunodeficiency. Only in-frame clones appear in the TCRdb table, and some are missing; sequencing was by immunoSEQ multiplex PCR. This sample has about 81,000 clones, each found more than once. The specimen was peripheral blood mononuclear cells. Receptors originate from a person aged 18 to 75 in good health.

Ten or more counts support this clone. The CDR3 goes on 3 residues after the read ends, and that part is filled in from the germline J gene. This sequence joins TRBV20-1 and TRBJ1-5; no clear D. The CDR3 covers 12 residues. The germline V and J ends were trimmed by 3 bases and 0 bases, with 3 bases remaining between them. The V gene's germline CDR1 is DFQATT and CDR2 SNEGSKA (reference sequence). CDR3 sequence: CSASLSNQPQHF. CDR3 bases read: TGCAGTGCTAGTCTTAGCAATCAGCCC.

This clone was observed at least ten times. The CDR3 bases that were read are TGTGCCAGCAGTGGCGGGGGTCACATT. Residues: CASSGGGHI. The full CDR3 protein reads CASSGGGHIQYF. The rearrangement joins TRBV2 to TRBJ2-4; 7 bases match TRBD2. The read gets to within 3 residues of the CDR3 end, and the germline J gene fills in the rest. V was pared by 4 bases and J by 8 bases, with 2 bases of the junction left unmatched. This CDR3 contains 12 residues. In germline, CDR1 is SNHLY, CDR2 FYNNEI.

This clone was recorded at least ten times. The read falls 3 residues short of the CDR3 end, and the missing part is taken from the germline J gene. V gene TRBV12-5 combines with J gene TRBJ2-7, with TRBD2 as a possible D gene (5 bases). The ends were cut back, 3 bases at V and 3 bases at J, with 24 bases in the middle. Looked up from germline, CDR1 is LGHNT and CDR2 is FRNRAP. This CDR3 is 18 amino acids long. The CDR3 region is CASGLVKSPAASDYEQYF. The sequenced part of the CDR3 DNA is TGTGCTAGTGGTTTAGTAAAATCCCCAGCGGCGTCGGACTACGAG.

This clone was observed many times. Compared with germline, one end of the junction differs, possibly owing to a read error. The sequence runs out 3 residues before the end of the CDR3; the remainder is reconstructed from the germline J gene. The chain couples TRBV5-1 to TRBJ2-7, with 9 bases fitting TRBD2. Germline CDR1 is SGHRS and CDR2 is YFSETQ. The CDR3 runs 12 residues. The CDR3 spells CAGSGGNYEQYF. The sequenced CDR3 bases are TGCGCCGGCAGCGGGGGGAACTACGAG. Supplemented by reference TRBV5-1 and TRBJ2-7, the full variable domain reads KAGVTQTPRYLIKTRGQQVTLSCSPISGHRSVSWYQQTPGQGLQFLFEYFSETQRNKGNFPGRFSGRQFSNSRSEMNVSTLELGDSALYLCAGSGGNYEQYFGPGTRLTVT.

This clone occurred many times. Coverage ceases 3 residues before the CDR3 finishes, and the germline J gene fills in the end. The chain has TRBV10-3 and TRBJ2-2; maybe TRBD1 (6 bases). The CDR3 has 15 amino acids. Trimming pared 4 bases from V and 1 base from J, leaving 10 bases between. Germline V gene data show CDR1 as ENHRY and CDR2 as SYGVKD. Here the CDR3 reads CAISGTDLNTGELFF. The sequenced CDR3 bases are TGTGCCATCAGTGGGACAGATCTGAACACCGGGGAG.

This clone was seen at least ten times. The read ends 3 residues early relative to the CDR3; the germline J gene fills the gap. This chain connects TRBV10-3 to TRBJ2-7, with a weak D call TRBD2 (6 bases). Per the germline V gene, CDR1 is ENHRY and CDR2 is SYGVKD. V was shortened by 5 bases and J by 0 bases, with 14 bases between the two germline ends. The CDR3 is made up of 15 amino acids. CDR3 protein: CAISPGLGNSYEQYF. CDR3 DNA, as far as it was read: TGTGCCATCAGTCCGGGACTTGGGAACTCCTACGAG.

This clone showed up many times. The missing CDR3 end, 3 residues past where the read stops, is filled in from the germline J gene. The chain employs TRBV5-1 and TRBJ2-2; 10 bases map to TRBD1. There are 16 residues in the CDR3. V lost 4 bases and J lost 3; bases outside the gene matches: 6. CDR1 and CDR2 (germline): SGHRS, YFSETQ. The CDR3 sequence is CASSPGTGAYTGELFF. The sequenced CDR3 bases are TGCGCCAGCAGCCCCGGGACAGGGGCATACACCGGGGAG.

This clone was detected ten times or more. The observed sequence ends 3 residues before the CDR3 terminus, with the missing tail filled in from the germline J gene. This chain connects TRBV7-9 to TRBJ2-7; 8 bases agree with TRBD1. The CDR3 contains 13 residues. Looked up from germline, CDR1 is SEHNR and CDR2 is FQNEAQ (reference sequence). After removal of 6 bases from V and 5 bases from J, the junction contained 6 bases not matched to a gene. CDR3 DNA, as far as it was read: TGTGCCAGCAGGGTCCAGGGGGCCGACGAG. Its translation: CASRVQGADE. The whole CDR3 region reads CASRVQGADEQYF.

As concerns this clone: The missing CDR3 end, 3 residues past where the read stops, is filled in from the germline J gene. The genes are TRBV19 and TRBJ2-1; 7 nucleotides line up with TRBD1. Germline CDR1 reads LNHDA; CDR2 reads SQIVND (reference sequence). V lost 6 bases, J lost 6 bases, and 5 bases stayed unmatched. This CDR3 comprises 13 residues. CDR3 in amino acids: CASSLTGINEQFF. The part of the CDR3 DNA that was read is TGTGCCAGTAGCCTGACAGGGATCAATGAG.

This clone appeared a few times. The read ends 3 residues early relative to the CDR3; the germline J gene fills the gap. The chain is built from TRBV7-9 and TRBJ1-4; 7 bases are shared with TRBD1. The J segment lost 5 bases and the V segment lost 5 bases, leaving 5 bases of the junction unmatched. The germline V gene encodes CDR1 SEHNR and CDR2 FQNEAQ (reference sequence). The CDR3 length is 14 residues. CDR3 bases read: TGTGCCAGCAGCGTGGACAGGCCGAATGAAAAA. Its protein product is CASSVDRPNEK. The whole CDR3 reads CASSVDRPNEKLFF.

This clone was picked up many times. CDR3 sequence: CSARVRGSSYEQYF. The DNA read from the CDR3 is TGCAGTGCTAGAGTGCGGGGGAGCTCCTACGAG. The rearrangement uses TRBV20-1 and TRBJ2-7, with TRBD2 matching 7 bases. The read ends 3 residues shy of where the CDR3 ends; the end is completed using the germline J gene. The CDR3 has 14 amino acids. V was pared by 1 base and J by 0 bases, with 3 bases of the junction left unmatched. The germline gives CDR1 DFQATT, CDR2 SNEGSKA (reference sequence).

This clone was seen ten or more times. The read ends 3 residues shy of where the CDR3 ends; the end is completed using the germline J gene. V usage is TRBV7-9 and J usage is TRBJ2-7, with 13 bases aligning to TRBD2. Germline loops: CDR1 SEHNR, CDR2 FQNEAQ (reference sequence). The V gene end was trimmed by 4 bases and the J gene end by 6 bases; junction bases not matched to a gene: 6. This CDR3 region has 15 residues. Partial CDR3 DNA: TGTGCCAGCAGCTCCCGACTAGCGGGAGGTGGCGAG. This gives the protein CASSSRLAGGGE. The entire CDR3 protein reads CASSSRLAGGGEQYF.

This clone was counted at least ten times. The CDR3 here is CASSQEGAAGQPQHF. Partial CDR3 DNA: TGCGCCAGCAGCCAAGAAGGAGCGGCAGGTCAGCCC. The V call is TRBV4-1, the J call TRBJ1-5; D call uncertain. The read ends 3 residues early relative to the CDR3; the germline J gene fills the gap. With 0 bases removed from V and 6 bases from J, the gap between germline ends came to 12 bases. The CDR3 length is 15 residues. Germline V lookup: CDR1 MGHRA, CDR2 YSYEKL.

This clone was detected many times. The missing CDR3 end, 3 residues past where the read stops, is filled in from the germline J gene. This chain uses TRBV7-9 with TRBJ2-5, with 7 bases identical to TRBD1. CDR1 is SEHNR, CDR2 FQNEAQ, per germline (reference sequence). The CDR3 has 15 residues. V shed 0 bases and J 1 base; nucleotides not matched to a gene: 2. CDR3 amino acids: CASSLAQGIQETQYF. CDR3 bases read: TGTGCCAGCAGCTTAGCACAGGGGATCCAAGAGACC.

This clone was detected many times. The read stops 3 residues short of the end of the CDR3; the missing end is completed from the germline J gene. The same CDR3 is also encoded by other DNA sequences in this sample. The V call is TRBV11-3, the J call TRBJ2-4; TRBD1 aligns across 9 bases. The germline gives CDR1 SGHNT, CDR2 YENEEA. This CDR3 is built from 13 residues. The V gene end was trimmed by 1 base and the J gene end by 8 bases; junction bases not matched to a gene: 0. The CDR3 loop is CASSLGQGDIQYF. Incomplete CDR3 DNA: TGTGCCAGCAGCTTAGGACAGGGGGACATT.

This clone has ten or more counts. The CDR3: CASRGETQYF. Incomplete CDR3 DNA: TGCGCCAGCCGAGGGGAGACC. The chain combines TRBV5-1 with TRBJ2-5, with D tentatively TRBD2 (5 bases). The read falls 3 residues short of the CDR3 end, and the missing part is taken from the germline J gene. From germline, CDR1 is SGHRS and CDR2 YFSETQ. The CDR3 consists of 10 residues. Between the trimmed V and J ends, which lost 7 bases and 5 bases, there was a span of 6 bases.

There are many counts of this clone. The CDR3 end lies 3 residues beyond the end of the read and is filled in from the germline J gene. The rearrangement joins TRBV6-1 to TRBJ2-1; D is possibly TRBD1 (6 bases). Trimming took off 1 base at V and 1 base at J, with 20 bases between the two ends. CDR1 and CDR2 from the germline V gene are MNHNS and SASEGT. CDR3 size: 19 residues. CDR3 loop: CASSEGMGPGQGSYNEQFF. Partial CDR3 DNA: TGTGCCAGCAGTGAAGGAATGGGCCCGGGGCAGGGGTCCTACAATGAG.

This clone was picked up many times. The read halts 3 residues ahead of the CDR3 end, with the missing end drawn from the germline J gene. The chain recombines TRBV13 with TRBJ1-2; TRBD1 is a possible D gene (6 bases). The CDR3 sequence is 22 residues long. The V and J ends lost 0 bases and 5 bases respectively, with 34 bases between them. Germline CDR1 is PRHDT and CDR2 is FYEKMQ (reference sequence). The CDR3 DNA, read in part, is TGTGCCAGCAGCTTAGGGGGTTCTTCCCTCTCTACAGGGATCCCCCCACCTTATGGC. Protein product: CASSLGGSSLSTGIPPPYG. The CDR3 reads in full as CASSLGGSSLSTGIPPPYGYTF.

This clone came up many times. The CDR3 extends 3 residues past the end of the read, so its final part is completed from the germline J gene. The chain uses TRBV19 and TRBJ2-2; TRBD1 might be the D (5 bases). V lost 10 bases, J lost 1 base, and 13 bases lay in between. The germline V gene encodes CDR1 LNHDA and CDR2 SQIVND (reference sequence). The CDR3 sequence is 14 residues long. Here the CDR3 reads CATEGQGNTGELFF. The sequenced CDR3 bases are TGTGCCACCGAAGGGCAGGGGAACACCGGGGAG. Supplemented by reference TRBV19 and TRBJ2-2, the full variable domain reads DGGITQSPKYLFRKEGQNVTLSCEQNLNHDAMYWYRQDPGQGLRLIYYSQIVNDFQKGDIAEGYSVSREKKESFPLTVTSAQKNPTAFYLCATEGQGNTGELFFGEGSRLTVL.